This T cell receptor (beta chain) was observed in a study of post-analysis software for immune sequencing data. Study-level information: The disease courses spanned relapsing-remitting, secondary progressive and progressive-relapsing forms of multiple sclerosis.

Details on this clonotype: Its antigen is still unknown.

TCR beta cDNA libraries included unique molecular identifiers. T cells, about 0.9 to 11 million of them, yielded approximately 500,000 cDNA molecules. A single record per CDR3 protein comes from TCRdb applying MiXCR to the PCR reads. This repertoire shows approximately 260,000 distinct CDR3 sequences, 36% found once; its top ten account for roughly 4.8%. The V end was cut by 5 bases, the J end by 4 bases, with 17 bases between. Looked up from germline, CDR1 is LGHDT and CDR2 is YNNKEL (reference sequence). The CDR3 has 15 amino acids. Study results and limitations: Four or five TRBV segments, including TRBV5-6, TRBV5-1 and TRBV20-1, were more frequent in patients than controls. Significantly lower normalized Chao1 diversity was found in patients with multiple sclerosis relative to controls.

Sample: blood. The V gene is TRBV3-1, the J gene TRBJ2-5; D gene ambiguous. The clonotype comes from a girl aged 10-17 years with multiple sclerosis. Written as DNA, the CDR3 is TGTGCCAGCAGCTATAACGTGGGCGGCGGAGAGACCCAGTACTTC. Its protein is CASSYNVGGGETQYF.